This TCR beta chain was identified in a study of blood T cells in healthy people across ages. This clonotype showed up just once. Using a J-beta primer mix together with a sample-barcoded 5' primer, a second PCR was run for roughly 7 to 12 cycles. A single record per CDR3 protein comes from TCRdb applying MiXCR to the 5' RACE reads. The sample has around 1,100,000 distinct CDR3 sequences; around two fifths are singletons. The germline CDR1 and CDR2 sequences are SQVTM and ANQGSEA. The ends were cut back, 3 bases at V and 5 bases at J, with 11 bases in the middle. The CDR3 has 12 amino acids. This receptor was obtained from a man younger than 35 in good health. The sample consisted of blood. V usage is TRBV29-1 and J usage is TRBJ2-7, with TRBD2 as a possible D gene (5 bases). Here the CDR3 reads CSVEGASDEQYF. DNA for the CDR3: TGCAGCGTTGAGGGAGCTTCCGACGAGCAGTACTTC.